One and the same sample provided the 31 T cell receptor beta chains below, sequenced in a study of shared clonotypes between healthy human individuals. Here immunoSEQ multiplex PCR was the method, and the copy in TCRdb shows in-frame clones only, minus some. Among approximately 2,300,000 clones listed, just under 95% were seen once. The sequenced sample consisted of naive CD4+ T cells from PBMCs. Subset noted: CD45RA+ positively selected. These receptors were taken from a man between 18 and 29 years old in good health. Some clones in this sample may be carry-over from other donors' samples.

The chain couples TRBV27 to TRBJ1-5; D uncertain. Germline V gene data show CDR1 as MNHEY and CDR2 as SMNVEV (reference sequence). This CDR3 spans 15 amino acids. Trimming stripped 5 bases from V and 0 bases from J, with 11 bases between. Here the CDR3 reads CASSVGINSNQPQHF. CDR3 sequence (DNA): TGTGCCAGCAGTGTAGGAATTAATAGCAATCAGCCCCAGCATTTT.

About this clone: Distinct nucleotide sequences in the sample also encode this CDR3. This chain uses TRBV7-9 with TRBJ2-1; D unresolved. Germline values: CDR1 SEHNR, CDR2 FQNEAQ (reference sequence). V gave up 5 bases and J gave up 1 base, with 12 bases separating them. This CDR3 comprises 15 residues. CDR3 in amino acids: CASSPRGSSYNEQFF. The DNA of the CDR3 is TGTGCCAGCAGCCCCCGAGGTAGTTCCTACAATGAGCAGTTCTTC.

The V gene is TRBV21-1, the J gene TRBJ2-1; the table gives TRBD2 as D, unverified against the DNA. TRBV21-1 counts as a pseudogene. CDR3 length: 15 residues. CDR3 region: CASGQTSHSLYEQFF. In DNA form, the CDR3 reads TGTGCCAGCGGGCAGACTAGCCACTCTCTGTATGAGCAGTTCTTC.

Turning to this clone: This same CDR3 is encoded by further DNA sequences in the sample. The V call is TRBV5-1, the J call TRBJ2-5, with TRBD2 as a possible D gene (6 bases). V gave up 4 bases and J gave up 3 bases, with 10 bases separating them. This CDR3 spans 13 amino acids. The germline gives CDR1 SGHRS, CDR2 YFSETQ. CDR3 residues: CASSLGSEETQYF. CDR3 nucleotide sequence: TGCGCCAGCAGCCTCGGGAGCGAAGAGACCCAGTACTTC.

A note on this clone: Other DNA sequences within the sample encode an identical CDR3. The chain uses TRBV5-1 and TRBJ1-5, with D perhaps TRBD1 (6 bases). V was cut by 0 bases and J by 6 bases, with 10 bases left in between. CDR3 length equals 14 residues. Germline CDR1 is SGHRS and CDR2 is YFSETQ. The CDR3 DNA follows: TGCGCCAGCAGCTTGGGTGGGGGCGGTCAGCCCCAGCATTTT. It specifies CASSLGGGGQPQHF.

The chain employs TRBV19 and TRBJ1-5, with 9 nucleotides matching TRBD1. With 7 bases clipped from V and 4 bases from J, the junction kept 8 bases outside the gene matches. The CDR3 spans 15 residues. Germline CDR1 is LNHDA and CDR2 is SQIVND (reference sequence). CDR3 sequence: CASTHRDRDNQPQHF. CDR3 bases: TGTGCCAGTACCCACCGGGACAGGGATAATCAGCCCCAGCATTTT.

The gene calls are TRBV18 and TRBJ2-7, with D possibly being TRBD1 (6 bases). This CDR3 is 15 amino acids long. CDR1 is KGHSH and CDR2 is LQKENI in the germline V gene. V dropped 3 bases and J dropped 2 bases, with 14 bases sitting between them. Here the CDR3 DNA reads TGTGCCAGCTCACCCGCACAAACAGGGACCTACGAGCAGTACTTC. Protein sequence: CASSPAQTGTYEQYF.

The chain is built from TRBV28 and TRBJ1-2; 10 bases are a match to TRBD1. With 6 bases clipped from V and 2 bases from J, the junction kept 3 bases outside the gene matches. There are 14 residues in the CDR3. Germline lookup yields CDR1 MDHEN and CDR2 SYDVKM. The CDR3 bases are TGTGCCAGCAGAGAGGGACAGGGGAACTATGGCTACACCTTC. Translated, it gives CASREGQGNYGYTF.

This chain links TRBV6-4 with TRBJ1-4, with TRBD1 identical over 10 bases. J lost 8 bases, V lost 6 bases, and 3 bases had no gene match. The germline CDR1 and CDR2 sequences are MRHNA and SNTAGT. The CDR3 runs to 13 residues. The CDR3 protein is CASSRTGGEKLFF. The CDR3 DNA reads TGTGCCAGCAGCCGGACAGGGGGAGAAAAACTGTTTTTT.

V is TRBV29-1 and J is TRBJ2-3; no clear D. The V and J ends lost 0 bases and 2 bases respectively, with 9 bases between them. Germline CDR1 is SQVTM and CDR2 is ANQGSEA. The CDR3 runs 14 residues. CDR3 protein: CSVEDLYFTDTQYF. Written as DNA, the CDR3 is TGCAGCGTTGAAGATCTTTACTTCACAGATACGCAGTATTTT.

CDR3 protein: CASSLGPSAQQSNYGYTF. DNA of the CDR3: TGCGCCAGCAGCTTGGGCCCCTCCGCGCAGCAATCTAACTATGGCTACACCTTC. This chain uses TRBV5-1 with TRBJ1-2; D is unresolved. Trimming left V 0 bases short and J 0 bases short, with 18 bases between. Germline assignment: CDR1 SGHRS and CDR2 YFSETQ. CDR3 size: 18 residues. The full variable domain, rest sourced from reference TRBV5-1 and TRBJ1-2, is KAGVTQTPRYLIKTRGQQVTLSCSPISGHRSVSWYQQTPGQGLQFLFEYFSETQRNKGNFPGRFSGRQFSNSRSEMNVSTLELGDSALYLCASSLGPSAQQSNYGYTFGSGTRLTVV.

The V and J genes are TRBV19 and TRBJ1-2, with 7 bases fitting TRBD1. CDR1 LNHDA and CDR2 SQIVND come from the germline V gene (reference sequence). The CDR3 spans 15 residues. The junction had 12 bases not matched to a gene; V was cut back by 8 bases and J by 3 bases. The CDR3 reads CASSLTGTVDYGYTF. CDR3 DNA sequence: TGTGCCAGTTCACTAACCGGGACAGTCGACTATGGCTACACCTTC.

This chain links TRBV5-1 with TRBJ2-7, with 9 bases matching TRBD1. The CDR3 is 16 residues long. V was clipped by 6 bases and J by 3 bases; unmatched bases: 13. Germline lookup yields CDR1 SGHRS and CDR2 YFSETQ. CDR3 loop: CASTEDPGQGLYEQYF. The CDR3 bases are TGCGCCAGCACCGAGGACCCGGGACAGGGACTCTACGAGCAGTACTTC.

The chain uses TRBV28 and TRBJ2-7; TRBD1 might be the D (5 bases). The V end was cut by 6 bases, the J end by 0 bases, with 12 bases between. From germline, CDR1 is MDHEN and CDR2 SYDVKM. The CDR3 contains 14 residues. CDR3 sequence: CASSRTPVSYEQYF. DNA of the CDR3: TGTGCCAGCAGCAGGACACCAGTCTCCTACGAGCAGTACTTC.

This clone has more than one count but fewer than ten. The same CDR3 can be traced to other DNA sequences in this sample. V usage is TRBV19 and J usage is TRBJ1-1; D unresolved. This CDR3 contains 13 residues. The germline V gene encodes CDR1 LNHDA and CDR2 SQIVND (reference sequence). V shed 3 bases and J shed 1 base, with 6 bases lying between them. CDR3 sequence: CASSIGKNTEAFF. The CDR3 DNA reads TGTGCCAGTAGTATCGGGAAGAACACTGAAGCTTTCTTT.

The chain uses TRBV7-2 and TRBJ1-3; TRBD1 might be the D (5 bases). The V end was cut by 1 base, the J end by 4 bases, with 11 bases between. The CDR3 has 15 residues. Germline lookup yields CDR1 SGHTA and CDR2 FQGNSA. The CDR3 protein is CASSLVTALGNTIYF. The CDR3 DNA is TGTGCCAGCAGCTTAGTGACAGCTTTAGGAAACACCATATATTTT.

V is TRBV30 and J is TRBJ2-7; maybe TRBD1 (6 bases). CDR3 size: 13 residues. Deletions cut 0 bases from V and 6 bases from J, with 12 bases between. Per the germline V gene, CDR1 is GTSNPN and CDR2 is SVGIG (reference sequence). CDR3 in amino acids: CAWSVVRGLEQYF. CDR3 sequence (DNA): TGTGCCTGGAGTGTTGTCAGGGGCCTCGAGCAGTACTTC.

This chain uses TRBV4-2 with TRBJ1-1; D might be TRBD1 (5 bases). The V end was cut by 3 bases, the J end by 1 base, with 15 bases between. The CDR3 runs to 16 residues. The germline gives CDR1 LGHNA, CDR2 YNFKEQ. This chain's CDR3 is CASSQGVGERNTEAFF. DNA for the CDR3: TGTGCCAGCAGCCAGGGGGTTGGGGAAAGGAACACTGAAGCTTTCTTT.

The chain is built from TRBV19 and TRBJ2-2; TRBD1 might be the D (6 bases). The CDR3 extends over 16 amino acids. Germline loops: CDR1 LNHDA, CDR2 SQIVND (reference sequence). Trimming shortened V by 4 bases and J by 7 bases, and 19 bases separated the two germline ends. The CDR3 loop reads CASSTSRDISNGELFF. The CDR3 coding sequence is TGTGCCAGTAGTACGTCCCGGGACATAAGTAACGGGGAGCTGTTTTTT. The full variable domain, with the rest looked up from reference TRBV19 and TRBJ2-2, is DGGITQSPKYLFRKEGQNVTLSCEQNLNHDAMYWYRQDPGQGLRLIYYSQIVNDFQKGDIAEGYSVSREKKESFPLTVTSAQKNPTAFYLCASSTSRDISNGELFFGEGSRLTVL.

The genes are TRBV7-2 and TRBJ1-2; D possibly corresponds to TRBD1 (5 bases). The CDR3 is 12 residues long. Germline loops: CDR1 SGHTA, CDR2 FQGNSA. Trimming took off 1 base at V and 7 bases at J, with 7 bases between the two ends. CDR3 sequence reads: CASSLDGTGYTF. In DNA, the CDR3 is TGTGCCAGCAGCTTAGATGGGACTGGCTACACCTTC.

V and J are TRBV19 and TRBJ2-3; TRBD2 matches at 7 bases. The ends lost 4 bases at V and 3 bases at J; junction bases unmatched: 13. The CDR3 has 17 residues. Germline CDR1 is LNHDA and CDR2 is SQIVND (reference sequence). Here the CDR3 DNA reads TGTGCCAGTAGTACTAGCAGGGACGCTAGCGGTACAGATACGCAGTATTTT. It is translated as CASSTSRDASGTDTQYF. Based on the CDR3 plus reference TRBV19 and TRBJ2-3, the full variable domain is DGGITQSPKYLFRKEGQNVTLSCEQNLNHDAMYWYRQDPGQGLRLIYYSQIVNDFQKGDIAEGYSVSREKKESFPLTVTSAQKNPTAFYLCASSTSRDASGTDTQYFGPGTRLTVL.

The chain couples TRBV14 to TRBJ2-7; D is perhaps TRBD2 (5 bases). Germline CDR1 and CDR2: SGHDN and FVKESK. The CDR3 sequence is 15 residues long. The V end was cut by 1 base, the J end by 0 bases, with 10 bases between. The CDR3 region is CASSQGSGDSYEQYF. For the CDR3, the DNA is TGTGCCAGCAGCCAAGGTTCCGGGGACTCCTACGAGCAGTACTTC.

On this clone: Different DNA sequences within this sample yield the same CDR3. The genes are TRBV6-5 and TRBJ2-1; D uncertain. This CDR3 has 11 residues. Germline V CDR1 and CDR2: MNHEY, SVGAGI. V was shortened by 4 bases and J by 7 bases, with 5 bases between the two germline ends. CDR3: CASSLGNEQFF. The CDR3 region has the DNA TGTGCCAGCAGTTTAGGGAATGAGCAGTTCTTC.

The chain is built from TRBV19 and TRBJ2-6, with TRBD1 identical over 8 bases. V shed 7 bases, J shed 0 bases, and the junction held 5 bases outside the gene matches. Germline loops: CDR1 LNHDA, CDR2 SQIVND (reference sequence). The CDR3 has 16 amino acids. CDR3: CASTDRGSSGANVLTF. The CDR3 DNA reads TGTGCCAGTACAGACAGGGGCTCCTCTGGGGCCAACGTCCTGACTTTC. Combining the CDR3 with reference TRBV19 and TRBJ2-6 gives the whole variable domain DGGITQSPKYLFRKEGQNVTLSCEQNLNHDAMYWYRQDPGQGLRLIYYSQIVNDFQKGDIAEGYSVSREKKESFPLTVTSAQKNPTAFYLCASTDRGSSGANVLTFGAGSRLTVL.

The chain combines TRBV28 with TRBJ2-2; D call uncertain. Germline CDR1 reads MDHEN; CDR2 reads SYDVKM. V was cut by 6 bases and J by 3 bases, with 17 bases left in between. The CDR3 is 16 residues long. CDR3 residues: CASRDSLLQYTGELFF. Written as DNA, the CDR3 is TGTGCCAGCAGGGATAGCCTTCTCCAGTACACCGGGGAGCTGTTTTTT. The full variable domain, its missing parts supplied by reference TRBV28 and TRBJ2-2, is DVKVTQSSRYLVKRTGEKVFLECVQDMDHENMFWYRQDPGLGLRLIYFSYDVKMKEKGDIPEGYSVSREKKERFSLILESASTNQTSMYLCASRDSLLQYTGELFFGEGSRLTVL.

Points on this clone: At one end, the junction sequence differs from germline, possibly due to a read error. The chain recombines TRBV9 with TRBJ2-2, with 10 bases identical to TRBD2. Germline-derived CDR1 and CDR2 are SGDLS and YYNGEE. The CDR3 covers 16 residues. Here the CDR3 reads CASSYGLAVNIGELFF. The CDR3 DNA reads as TGTGCCAGCAGCTACGGACTAGCGGTCAACATCGGGGAGCTGTTTTTT.

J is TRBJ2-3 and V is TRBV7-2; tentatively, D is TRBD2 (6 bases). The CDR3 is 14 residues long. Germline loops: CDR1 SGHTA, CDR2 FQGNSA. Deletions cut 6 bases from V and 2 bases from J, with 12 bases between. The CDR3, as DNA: TGTGCCAGCAGATGGGGAGGAACCACAGATACGCAGTATTTT. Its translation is CASRWGGTTDTQYF.

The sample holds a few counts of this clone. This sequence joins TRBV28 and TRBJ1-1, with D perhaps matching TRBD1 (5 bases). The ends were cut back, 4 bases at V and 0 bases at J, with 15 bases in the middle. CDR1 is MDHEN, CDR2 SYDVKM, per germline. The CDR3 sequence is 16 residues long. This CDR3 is CASSSKKGPLNTEAFF. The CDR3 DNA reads TGTGCCAGCAGTTCAAAGAAGGGACCGTTGAACACTGAAGCTTTCTTT.

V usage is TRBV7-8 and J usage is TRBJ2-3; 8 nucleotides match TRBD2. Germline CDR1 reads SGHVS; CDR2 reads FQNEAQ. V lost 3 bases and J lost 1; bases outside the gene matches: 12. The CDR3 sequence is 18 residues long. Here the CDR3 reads CASSFSAGGTLGTDTQYF. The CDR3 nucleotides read TGTGCCAGCAGCTTCTCTGCGGGAGGCACCCTCGGCACAGATACGCAGTATTTT.

CDR3 bases: TGTGCCAGCACTTATTCACTGAACACTGAAGCTTTCTTT. It translates to CASTYSLNTEAFF. This rearrangement joins TRBV6-5 to TRBJ1-1; D uncertain. The CDR3 runs 13 residues. Trimming took off 7 bases at V and 0 bases at J, with 9 bases between the two ends. Germline lookup yields CDR1 MNHEY and CDR2 SVGAGI.

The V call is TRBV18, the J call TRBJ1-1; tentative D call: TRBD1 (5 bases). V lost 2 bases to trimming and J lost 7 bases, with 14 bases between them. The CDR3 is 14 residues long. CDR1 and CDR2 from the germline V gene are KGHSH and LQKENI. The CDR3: CASSPGTPRHEAFF. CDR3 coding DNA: TGTGCCAGCTCACCAGGGACTCCCCGACATGAAGCTTTCTTT.